The 22 T cell receptor beta chains below all came from one sample that was sequenced in a study of cytomegalovirus exposure and HLA in healthy donors. Primers for the PCR totalled 60 Vbeta and 13 Jbeta. Here immunoSEQ multiplex PCR was the method, and the copy in TCRdb shows in-frame clones only, minus some. The repertoire holds over 80,000 clones, 82% seen once, with approximately 3.6% in the top ten. Source material: PBMCs. These receptors all come from a man aged 50 to 59 in good health and CMV-seronegative.

The chain is built from TRBV30 and TRBJ1-2; D is possibly TRBD1 (5 bases). The V gene lost 4 bases and the J gene lost 6 bases, with 15 bases spanning the gap. CDR3 length: 13 residues. Germline V gene data show CDR1 as GTSNPN and CDR2 as SVGIG (reference sequence). CDR3 sequence: CAWIKGRPHGYTF. CDR3 nucleotide sequence: TGTGCCTGGATTAAGGGGCGCCCCCATGGCTACACCTTC.

This clone was seen only once. This chain joins TRBV25-1 and TRBJ2-1; 10 bases match TRBD2. The CDR3 totals 18 residues. The V gene's germline CDR1 is MGHDK and CDR2 SYGVNS. The ends lost 3 bases at V and 9 bases at J; junction bases unmatched: 17. CDR3 sequence (DNA): TGTGCCAGCAGTGAGGGGTTAGCGGGAGGTAGGGTGGAGGCTGAGCAGTTCTTC. This translates into CASSEGLAGGRVEAEQFF.

The J gene is TRBJ2-5, the V gene TRBV19; the match to TRBD1 covers 8 bases. V was pared by 10 bases and J by 4 bases, with 8 bases of the junction left unmatched. This CDR3 comprises 13 residues. Germline V gene data show CDR1 as LNHDA and CDR2 as SQIVND (reference sequence). CDR3 DNA: TGTGCCACCACGCCAGGGGGCGGAGAGACCCAGTACTTC. Amino acids: CATTPGGGETQYF.

The gene calls are TRBV7-2 and TRBJ1-5; maybe TRBD1 (5 bases). V was cut by 3 bases and J by 6 bases, with 6 bases left in between. Germline lookup yields CDR1 SGHTA and CDR2 FQGNSA. The CDR3 is made up of 12 amino acids. CDR3 sequence reads: CASSLGGQPQHF. CDR3 coding DNA: TGTGCCAGCAGCTTGGGGGGTCAGCCCCAGCATTTT. The full variable domain, with the rest looked up from reference TRBV7-2 and TRBJ1-5, is GAGVSQSPSNKVTEKGKDVELRCDPISGHTALYWYRQSLGQGLEFLIYFQGNSAPDKSGLPSDRFSAERTGGSVSTLTIQRTQQEDSAVYLCASSLGGQPQHFGDGTRLSIL.

This chain uses TRBV10-3 with TRBJ2-1, with D maybe TRBD2 (5 bases). V lost 3 bases and J lost 6, with 18 bases in between. This CDR3 is 16 amino acids long. Germline CDR1 reads ENHRY; CDR2 reads SYGVKD. In DNA, the CDR3 is TGTGCCATCAGTGATTCTCTTCCATCCCGGGGCAATGAGCAGTTCTTC. It specifies CAISDSLPSRGNEQFF.

The J gene is TRBJ2-1, the V gene TRBV29-1; 7 bases line up with TRBD2. Germline V gene lookup returns CDR1 SQVTM and CDR2 ANQGSEA. V gave up 6 bases and J gave up 0 bases; unmatched junction bases: 5. The CDR3 totals 14 residues. CDR3 region: CSVAGVSSYNEQFF. CDR3 in DNA: TGCAGCGTCGCGGGGGTGAGCTCCTACAATGAGCAGTTCTTC.

This clone occurred once. The J gene is TRBJ1-2, the V gene TRBV6-5; tentative D call: TRBD1 (5 bases). CDR1 MNHEY and CDR2 SVGAGI come from the germline V gene. This CDR3 is built from 12 residues. With 6 bases removed from V and 7 bases from J, the gap between germline ends came to 12 bases. The CDR3 region is CASRAGNGGYTF. DNA of the CDR3: TGTGCCAGCAGGGCAGGGAACGGTGGCTACACCTTC.

The V call is TRBV18, the J call TRBJ2-1, with 8 bases identical to TRBD2. Trimming at V came to 2 bases and at J to 5 bases, leaving 11 bases not matched to a gene. The CDR3 sequence is 17 residues long. CDR1 KGHSH and CDR2 LQKENI come from the germline V gene. The CDR3 here is CASSPASGGPSDNEQFF. CDR3 DNA sequence: TGTGCCAGCTCACCAGCTTCGGGAGGGCCGTCGGACAATGAGCAGTTCTTC.

The V and J genes are TRBV7-2 and TRBJ2-1; 14 positions agree with TRBD2. The V and J ends lost 2 bases and 7 bases, in that order; junction bases with no gene match: 7. CDR1 and CDR2 (germline): SGHTA, FQGNSA. This CDR3 has 17 amino acids. CDR3 sequence reads: CASSLYTGTSGRNEQFF. For the CDR3, the DNA is TGTGCCAGCAGCTTATACACCGGGACTAGCGGGAGAAATGAGCAGTTCTTC.

The chain carries TRBV6-7 and TRBJ2-6, with 7 positions matching TRBD1. TRBV6-7 is an ORF, and what it does is uncertain. V shed 4 bases and J 2 bases; nucleotides not matched to a gene: 26. The CDR3 sequence is 23 residues long. This CDR3 is CASSLGRGQSTLSPPTGANVLTF. CDR3 DNA sequence: TGTGCCAGCAGTTTGGGACGGGGACAGAGTACTCTAAGTCCCCCCACTGGGGCCAACGTCCTGACTTTC.

The rearrangement joins TRBV5-8 to TRBJ1-1; TRBD1 aligns across 8 bases. Germline V gene lookup returns CDR1 SGHTS and CDR2 YDEGEE. J gave up 6 bases and V 4 bases, and 8 bases lay outside the gene matches. The length of the CDR3 is 14 residues. The DNA for the CDR3 is TGTGCCAGCAGCGGCGACAGGGGAAGGGCTGAAGCTTTCTTT. Amino acids: CASSGDRGRAEAFF.

Here the CDR3 DNA reads TGTGCCAGCAGTTCGACAGGGGGCTTGAACACTGAAGCTTTCTTT. As protein: CASSSTGGLNTEAFF. This chain joins TRBV27 and TRBJ1-1; 10 bases map to TRBD1. Germline V CDR1 and CDR2: MNHEY, SMNVEV (reference sequence). Trimming at V came to 4 bases and at J to 0 bases, leaving 2 bases not matched to a gene. The CDR3 runs to 15 residues.

The chain uses TRBV2 and TRBJ2-1; perhaps TRBD1 as D (6 bases). The CDR3 has 14 residues. V lost 6 bases, J lost 0 bases, and 9 bases lay in between. The germline V gene has CDR1 SNHLY and CDR2 FYNNEI. The CDR3 sequence: CASSQQGSYNEQFF. The CDR3 coding sequence is TGTGCCAGCAGCCAACAGGGCTCCTACAATGAGCAGTTCTTC. Filled out from reference TRBV2 and TRBJ2-1, the complete variable domain reads EPEVTQTPSHQVTQMGQEVILRCVPISNHLYFYWYRQILGQKVEFLVSFYNNEISEKSEIFDDQFSVERPDGSNFTLKIRSTKLEDSAMYFCASSQQGSYNEQFFGPGTRLTVL.

This sequence joins TRBV28 and TRBJ1-1; D gene ambiguous. V lost 11 bases to trimming and J lost 2 bases, with 9 bases between them. Per germline, CDR1 MDHEN and CDR2 SYDVKM. CDR3 length: 11 amino acids. Written as DNA, the CDR3 is TGTGCCTCGTGGGCAAACACTGAAGCTTTCTTT. This sequence encodes CASWANTEAFF.

The chain is built from TRBV4-3 and TRBJ1-2, with 7 nucleotides matching TRBD1. The junction had 4 bases not matched to a gene; V was cut back by 1 base and J by 8 bases. Germline loops: CDR1 LGHNA, CDR2 YSLEER. CDR3 length: 13 residues. The CDR3 region has the DNA TGCGCCAGCAGCCAAGCGACAGGGCTGGGCTACACCTTC. Translation: CASSQATGLGYTF.

This clone appeared a single time. The CDR3 spells CASSLDRPSGNTIYF. The CDR3 coding sequence is TGTGCCAGCAGCTTGGACAGACCTTCTGGAAACACCATATATTTT. The V and J genes are TRBV11-1 and TRBJ1-3, with D perhaps matching TRBD1 (6 bases). CDR1 and CDR2 from the germline V gene are SGHAT and FQDESV (reference sequence). The CDR3 is 15 residues long. With 3 bases removed from V and 1 base from J, the gap between germline ends came to 10 bases.

CDR3 residues: CSVEDYRETTEAFF. In DNA form, the CDR3 reads TGCAGCGTTGAAGATTACAGGGAAACCACTGAAGCTTTCTTT. The chain combines TRBV29-1 with TRBJ1-1; possibly TRBD1 for D (6 bases). V was pared by 0 bases and J by 4 bases, with 12 bases between. Germline V CDR1 and CDR2: SQVTM, ANQGSEA. This CDR3 is 14 amino acids long.

This clone was seen once. The chain couples TRBV2 to TRBJ2-3; 8 nucleotides agree with TRBD1. The CDR3 sequence is 18 residues long. Germline V gene sequence: CDR1 SNHLY, CDR2 FYNNEI. V shed 2 bases, J shed 0 bases, and the junction held 10 bases outside the gene matches. CDR3 protein: CASSEQGAPSTSTDTQYF. The DNA of the CDR3 is TGTGCCAGCAGTGAACAGGGGGCACCGTCAACTAGCACAGATACGCAGTATTTT.

The rearrangement links TRBV7-2 to TRBJ2-2; 8 bases are shared with TRBD2. V trimming: 2 bases; J trimming: 5 bases; junction bases outside the gene matches: 7. The CDR3 runs to 16 residues. Germline-derived CDR1 and CDR2 are SGHTA and FQGNSA. CDR3 sequence reads: CASSLMLAGVTGELFF. The CDR3 DNA reads TGTGCCAGCAGCTTAATGCTAGCGGGTGTGACCGGGGAGCTGTTTTTT.

The chain has TRBV28 and TRBJ2-7; possible D gene TRBD2, 7 bases. CDR1 and CDR2 from the germline V gene are MDHEN and SYDVKM. V lost 6 bases and J 3 bases, leaving 18 bases between the germline ends. The CDR3 has 15 residues. For the CDR3, the DNA is TGTGCCAGCAGCCCCGGCGGGGGACATCACTACGAGCAGTACTTC. The encoded protein is CASSPGGGHHYEQYF.

The chain is built from TRBV9 and TRBJ2-2; D is possibly TRBD1 (6 bases). Germline lookup yields CDR1 SGDLS and CDR2 YYNGEE. Trimming pared 3 bases from V and 1 base from J, leaving 7 bases between. CDR3 length: 14 amino acids. The CDR3 loop is CASSGTVNTGELFF. Written as DNA, the CDR3 is TGTGCCAGCAGCGGGACAGTGAACACCGGGGAGCTGTTTTTT.

This rearrangement joins TRBV29-1 to TRBJ2-7; 9 bases match TRBD1. V shed 7 bases and J 3 bases; nucleotides not matched to a gene: 10. In germline, CDR1 is SQVTM, CDR2 ANQGSEA. This CDR3 comprises 14 residues. The CDR3 region has the DNA TGCAGCGCGACCAGGGAGACAGGGGGCTACGAGCAGTACTTC. Translating it yields CSATRETGGYEQYF.